This TCR beta chain was sequenced in a study of cytomegalovirus exposure and HLA in healthy donors. General observations from the study: Several top significant clusters appeared, in a later analysis, to be linked to common viral pathogens.

A multiplex PCR was run with 60 Vbeta primers and 13 Jbeta primers. The data were produced by immunoSEQ multiplex PCR, yet TCRdb's version contains in-frame clones alone and is incomplete. The sample includes 130,000 to 150,000 clones, around three quarters of them seen just once. Per the germline V gene, CDR1 is SQVTM and CDR2 is ANQGSEA. V was pared by 0 bases and J by 5 bases, with 15 bases of the junction left unmatched. This CDR3 has 18 amino acids. There are a few counts of this clone. No antigen is known for it. The chain uses TRBV29-1 and TRBJ2-5; TRBD2 aligns across 10 bases. The sequencing sample was made of PBMCs. The clonotype was recovered from a man aged 35 to 55 in good health and CMV-seropositive. In nucleotides, the CDR3 is TGCAGCGTTGAAGATCTGGGTTCCAGCGGGAGGGTCTACGAGACCCAGTACTTC. Residues: CSVEDLGSSGRVYETQYF.